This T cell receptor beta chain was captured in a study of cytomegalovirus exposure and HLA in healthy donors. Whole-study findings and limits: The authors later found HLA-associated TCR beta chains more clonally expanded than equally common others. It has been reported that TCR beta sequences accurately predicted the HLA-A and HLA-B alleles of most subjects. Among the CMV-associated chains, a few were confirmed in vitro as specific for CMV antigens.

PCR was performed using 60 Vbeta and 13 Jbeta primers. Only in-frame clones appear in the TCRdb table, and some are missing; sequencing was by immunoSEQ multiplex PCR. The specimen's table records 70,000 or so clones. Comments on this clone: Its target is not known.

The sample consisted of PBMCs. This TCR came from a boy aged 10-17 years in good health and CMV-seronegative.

The CDR3 DNA sequence: TGTGCCAGCAGCTTGGAGACTAGCGACACCGGGGAGCTGTTTTTT. It encodes CASSLETSDTGELFF. The J gene is TRBJ2-2, the V gene TRBV5-4, with 8 bases aligning to TRBD2. The CDR3 totals 15 residues. The germline V gene has CDR1 SGHNT and CDR2 YYREEE (reference sequence). V was clipped by 0 bases and J by 3 bases; unmatched bases: 1. The variable domain in full, completed from reference TRBV5-4 and TRBJ2-2, reads ETGVTQSPTHLIKTRGQQVTLRCSSQSGHNTVSWYQQALGQGPQFIFQYYREEENGRGNFPPRFSGLQFPNYSSELNVNALELDDSALYLCASSLETSDTGELFFGEGSRLTVL.